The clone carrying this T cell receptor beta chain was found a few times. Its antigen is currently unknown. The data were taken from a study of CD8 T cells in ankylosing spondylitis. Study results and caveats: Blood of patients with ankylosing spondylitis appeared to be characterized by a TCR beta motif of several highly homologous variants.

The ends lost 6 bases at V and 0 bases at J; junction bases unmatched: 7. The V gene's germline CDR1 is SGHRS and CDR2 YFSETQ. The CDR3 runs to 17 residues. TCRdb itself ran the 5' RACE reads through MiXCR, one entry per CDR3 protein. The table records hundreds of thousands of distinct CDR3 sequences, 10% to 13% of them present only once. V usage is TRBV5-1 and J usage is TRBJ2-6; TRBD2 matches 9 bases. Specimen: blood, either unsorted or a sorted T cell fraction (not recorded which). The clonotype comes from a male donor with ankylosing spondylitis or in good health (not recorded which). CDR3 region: CASTGGGEDSGANVLTF. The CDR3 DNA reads TGCGCCAGCACTGGCGGGGGGGAAGACTCTGGGGCCAACGTCCTGACTTTC.